This T cell receptor (beta chain) is drawn from a study of CD8 T cells in Susac syndrome. Whole-study context: Active disease was present in six of the sequenced Susac syndrome patients, and remission in eight or nine.

Regarding the study as a whole: It was in TEMRA cells and active patients that Susac CD8+ clonal expansion peaked.

Patients with Susac syndrome fulfilled recently defined diagnostic criteria for definite or probable disease. Of note for this clonotype: Its target is not known.

Random-hexamer reverse transcription was applied to roughly 0.5 to 1 ug RNA. TCRdb reprocessed the immunoSEQ multiplex PCR reads via MiXCR and lists one record per CDR3 protein. The data contain tens of thousands of distinct CDR3 sequences, around 94% of them singletons. Sequencing was performed on CD8+ T cells from PBMCs. The clonotype was recovered from a human donor with Susac syndrome.

The CDR3 sequence: CASSLAEGVGGYTF. CDR3 coding DNA: TGTGCCAGCAGCTTAGCGGAGGGAGTTGGAGGTTACACCTTC. This chain connects TRBV6-5 to TRBJ1-2; D gene ambiguous. Germline CDR1 is MNHEY and CDR2 is SVGAGI. Trimming left V 6 bases short and J 11 bases short, with 22 bases between. The CDR3 length is 14 residues.